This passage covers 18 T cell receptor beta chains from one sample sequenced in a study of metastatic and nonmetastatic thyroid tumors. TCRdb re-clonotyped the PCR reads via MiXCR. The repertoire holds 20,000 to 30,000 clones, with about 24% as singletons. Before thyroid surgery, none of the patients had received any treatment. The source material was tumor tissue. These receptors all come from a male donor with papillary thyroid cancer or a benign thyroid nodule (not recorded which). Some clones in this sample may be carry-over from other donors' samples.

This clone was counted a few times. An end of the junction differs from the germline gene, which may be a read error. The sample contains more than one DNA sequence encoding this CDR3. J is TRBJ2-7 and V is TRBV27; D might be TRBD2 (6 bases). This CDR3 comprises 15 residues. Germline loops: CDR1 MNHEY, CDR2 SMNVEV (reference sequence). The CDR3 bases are TGCGCCAGCAGCCCTGGGGGGAGACTCTCCTACGAGCAGTACTTC. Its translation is CASSPGGRLSYEQYF.

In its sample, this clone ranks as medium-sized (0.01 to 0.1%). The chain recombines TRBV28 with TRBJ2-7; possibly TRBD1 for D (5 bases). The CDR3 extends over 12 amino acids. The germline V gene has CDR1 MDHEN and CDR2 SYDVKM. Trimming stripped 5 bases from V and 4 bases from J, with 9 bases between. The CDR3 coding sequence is TGTGCCAGCAGTATACAGGTTTACGAGCAGTACTTC. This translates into CASSIQVYEQYF.

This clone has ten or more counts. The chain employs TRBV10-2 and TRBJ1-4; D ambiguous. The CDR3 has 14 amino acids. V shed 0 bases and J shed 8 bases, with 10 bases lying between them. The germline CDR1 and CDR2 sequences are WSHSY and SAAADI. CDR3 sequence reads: CASSESTPGEKLFF. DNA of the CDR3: TGCGCCAGCAGTGAGTCGACACCGGGGGAAAAACTGTTTTTT.

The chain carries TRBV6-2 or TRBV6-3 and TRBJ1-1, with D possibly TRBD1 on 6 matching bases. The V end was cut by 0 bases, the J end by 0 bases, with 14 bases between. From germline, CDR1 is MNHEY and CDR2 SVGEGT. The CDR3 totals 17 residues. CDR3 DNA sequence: TGTGCCAGCAGTTACTCACGTCCGGGACACATGAACACTGAAGCTTTCTTT. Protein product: CASSYSRPGHMNTEAFF.

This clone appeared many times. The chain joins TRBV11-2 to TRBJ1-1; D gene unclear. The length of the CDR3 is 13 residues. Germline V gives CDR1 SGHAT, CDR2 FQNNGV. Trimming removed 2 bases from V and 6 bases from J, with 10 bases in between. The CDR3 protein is CASSLSGLPEAFF. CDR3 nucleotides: TGTGCCAGCAGCTTATCTGGACTGCCTGAAGCTTTCTTT.

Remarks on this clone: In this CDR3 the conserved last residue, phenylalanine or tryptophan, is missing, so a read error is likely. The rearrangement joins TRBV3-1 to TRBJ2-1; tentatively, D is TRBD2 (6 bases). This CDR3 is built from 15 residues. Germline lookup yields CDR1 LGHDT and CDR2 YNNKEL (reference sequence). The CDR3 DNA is TGTGCCTGCAGCCCCACTAGCACCTATTCAGATGAGCAGTTCTGC. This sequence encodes CACSPTSTYSDEQFC.

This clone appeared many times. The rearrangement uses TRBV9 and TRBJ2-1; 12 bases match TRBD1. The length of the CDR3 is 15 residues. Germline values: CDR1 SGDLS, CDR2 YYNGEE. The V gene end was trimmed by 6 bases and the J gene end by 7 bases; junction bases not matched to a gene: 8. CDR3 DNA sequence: TGTGCCAGCACAACACAGGGACAGGGGGCGAATGAGCAGTTCTTC. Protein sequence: CASTTQGQGANEQFF.

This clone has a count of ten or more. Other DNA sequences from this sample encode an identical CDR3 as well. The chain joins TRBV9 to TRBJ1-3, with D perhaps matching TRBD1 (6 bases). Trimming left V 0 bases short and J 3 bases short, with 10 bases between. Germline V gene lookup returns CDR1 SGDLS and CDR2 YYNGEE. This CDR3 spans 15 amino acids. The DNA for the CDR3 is TGTGCCAGCAGCGTAGAGGGGGATTATGGAAACACCATATATTTT. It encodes CASSVEGDYGNTIYF.

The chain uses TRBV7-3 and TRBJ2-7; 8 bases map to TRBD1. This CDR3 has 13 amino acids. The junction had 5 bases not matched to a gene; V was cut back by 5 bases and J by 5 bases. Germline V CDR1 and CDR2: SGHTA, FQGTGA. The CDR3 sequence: CASSPDRDDEQYF. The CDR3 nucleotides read TGTGCCAGCAGCCCGGACAGGGACGACGAGCAGTACTTC.

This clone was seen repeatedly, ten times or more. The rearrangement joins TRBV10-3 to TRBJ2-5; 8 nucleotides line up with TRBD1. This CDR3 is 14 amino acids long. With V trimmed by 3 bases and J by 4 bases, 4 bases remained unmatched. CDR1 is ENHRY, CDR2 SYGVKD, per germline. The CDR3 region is CAISDGQGGETQYF. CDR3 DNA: TGTGCCATCAGTGACGGACAGGGAGGAGAGACCCAGTACTTC.

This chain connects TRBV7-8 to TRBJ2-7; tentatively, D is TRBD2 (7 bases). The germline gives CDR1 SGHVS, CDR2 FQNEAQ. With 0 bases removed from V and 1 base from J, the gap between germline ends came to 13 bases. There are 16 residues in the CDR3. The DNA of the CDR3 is TGTGCCAGCAGCTTAGCGGGGGGGGCGGCTTCCTACGAGCAGTACTTC. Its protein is CASSLAGGAASYEQYF.

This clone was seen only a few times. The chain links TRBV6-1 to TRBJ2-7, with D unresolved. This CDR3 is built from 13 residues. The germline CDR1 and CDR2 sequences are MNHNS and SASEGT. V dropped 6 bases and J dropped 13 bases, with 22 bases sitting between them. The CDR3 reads CASSFSVTTDVYF. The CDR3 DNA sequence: TGTGCCAGCAGCTTCAGCGTAACGACGGATGTATACTTC.

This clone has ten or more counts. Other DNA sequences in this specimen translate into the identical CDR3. CDR3 sequence (DNA): TGTGCCAGCAGTTACTCGCGGGGAGGGGCCTACGAGCAGTACTTC. Encoded protein: CASSYSRGGAYEQYF. This chain uses TRBV6-5 with TRBJ2-7, with 7 positions matching TRBD2. From germline, CDR1 is MNHEY and CDR2 SVGAGI. With V trimmed by 0 bases and J by 2 bases, 4 bases remained unmatched. The CDR3 is 15 amino acids.

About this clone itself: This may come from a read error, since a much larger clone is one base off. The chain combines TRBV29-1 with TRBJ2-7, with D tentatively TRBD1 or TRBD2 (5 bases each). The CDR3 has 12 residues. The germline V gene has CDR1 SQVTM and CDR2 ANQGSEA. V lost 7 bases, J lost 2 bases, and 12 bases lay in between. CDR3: CSALSGPYEQYF. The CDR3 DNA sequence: TGCAGCGCCCTATCGGGGCCCTACGAGCAGTACTTC.

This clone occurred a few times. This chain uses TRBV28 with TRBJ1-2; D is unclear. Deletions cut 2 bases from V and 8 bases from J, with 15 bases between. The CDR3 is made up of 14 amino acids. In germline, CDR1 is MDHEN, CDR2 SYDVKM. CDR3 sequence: CASSLVSGLWGYTF. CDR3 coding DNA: TGTGCCAGCAGTTTAGTTAGCGGGCTATGGGGCTACACCTTC.

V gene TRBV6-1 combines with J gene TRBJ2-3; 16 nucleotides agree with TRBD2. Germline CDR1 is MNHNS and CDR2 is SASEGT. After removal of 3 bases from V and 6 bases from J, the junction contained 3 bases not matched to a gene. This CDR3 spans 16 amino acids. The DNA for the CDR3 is TGTGCCAGCAGTGACGGGACTAGCGGGGGGGCCGATACGCAGTATTTT. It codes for CASSDGTSGGADTQYF.

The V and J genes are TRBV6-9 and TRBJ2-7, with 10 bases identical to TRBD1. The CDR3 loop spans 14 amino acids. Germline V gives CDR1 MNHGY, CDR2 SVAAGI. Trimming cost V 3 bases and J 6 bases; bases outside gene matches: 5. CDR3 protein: CASSYRQGAGEQYF. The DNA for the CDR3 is TGTGCCAGCAGTTACCGACAGGGGGCTGGCGAGCAGTACTTC.

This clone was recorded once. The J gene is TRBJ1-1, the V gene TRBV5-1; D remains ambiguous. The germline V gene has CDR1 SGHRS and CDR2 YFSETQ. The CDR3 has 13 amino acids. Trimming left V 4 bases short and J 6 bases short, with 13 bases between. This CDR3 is CASSPTIGAEAFF. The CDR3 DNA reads TGCGCCAGCAGCCCCACGATAGGAGCTGAAGCTTTCTTT.